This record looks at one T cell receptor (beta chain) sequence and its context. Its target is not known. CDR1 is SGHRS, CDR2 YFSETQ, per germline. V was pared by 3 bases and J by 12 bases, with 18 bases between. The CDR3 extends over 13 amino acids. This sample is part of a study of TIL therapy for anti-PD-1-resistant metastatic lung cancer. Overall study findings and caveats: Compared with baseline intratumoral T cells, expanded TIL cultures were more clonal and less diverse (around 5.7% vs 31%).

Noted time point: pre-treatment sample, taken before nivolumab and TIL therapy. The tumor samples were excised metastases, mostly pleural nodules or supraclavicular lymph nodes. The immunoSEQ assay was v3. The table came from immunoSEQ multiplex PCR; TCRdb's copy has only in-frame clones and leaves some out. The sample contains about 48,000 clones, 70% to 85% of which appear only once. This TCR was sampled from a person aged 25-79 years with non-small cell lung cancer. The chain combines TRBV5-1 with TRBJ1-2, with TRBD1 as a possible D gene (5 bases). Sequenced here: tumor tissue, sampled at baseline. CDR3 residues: CASSSLGPAGDTF. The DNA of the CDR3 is TGCGCCAGCAGCTCTTTAGGTCCCGCGGGGGACACCTTC.